This T cell receptor beta chain appears in the sequencing data of a study of cytomegalovirus exposure and HLA in healthy donors. The PCR employed 60 Vbeta primers together with 13 Jbeta primers. The protocol was immunoSEQ multiplex PCR, while the TCRdb copy is restricted to in-frame clones and leaves out a portion. The data hold around 230,000 clones, with around 80% observed a single time. In regard to this clone: Its target is not known.

Overall study findings and caveats: Immune exposure information available was restricted to CMV serostatus.

CDR1 and CDR2 (germline): LNHDA, SQIVND (reference sequence). CDR3 length: 14 amino acids. Trimming cost V 3 bases and J 4 bases, with 11 bases left between them. Sequenced: PBMCs. The rearrangement joins TRBV19 to TRBJ2-3, with TRBD2 as a possible D gene (6 bases). This TCR came from a boy between 5 and 17 years old in good health and CMV-seronegative. The CDR3 nucleotides are TGTGCCAGTAGTATCGACGGGAGAGCAGATACGCAGTATTTT. This encodes CASSIDGRADTQYF.